The rows below give T cell receptor beta chains drawn from one sample of a study of T-cell reconstitution after alpha-beta-depleted transplantation in children. TCRdb re-analysed the PCR reads in MiXCR, keeping a single row per CDR3 protein. The sample has 440,000 or so distinct CDR3 sequences, 43% seen once. The input for sequencing was PBMCs, taken before TCRalphabeta/CD19-depleted stem cell transplant. The source of these receptors is a girl aged 2-10 years with aplastic anemia, due to receive a stem cell transplant. Both conserved end residues are part of each CDR3. Each record gives: V gene, J gene, clone size, D gene, CDR3 length, CDR3 protein, CDR3 DNA. A D gene is named only where the DNA matches it firmly. Clone size is not always given. Where it is, it says once, few, many or a class for expanded clones.

v_gene: TRBV5-1
j_gene: TRBJ2-3
abundance: NA
d_gene: NA
len: 14
CDR3aa: CASSLGPTGDTQYF
CDR3nt: TGCGCCAGCAGCTTGGGCCCTACAGGAGATACGCAGTATTTT

v_gene: TRBV20-1
j_gene: TRBJ2-7
abundance: once
d_gene: NA
len: 15
CDR3aa: CSARDGGAWSYEQYF
CDR3nt: TGCAGTGCTAGAGATGGGGGAGCTTGGTCCTACGAGCAGTACTTC

v_gene: TRBV15
j_gene: TRBJ2-3
abundance: NA
d_gene: TRBD2
len: 15
CDR3aa: CATSRLAGDTDTQYF
CDR3nt: TGTGCCACCAGCAGACTAGCGGGGGACACAGATACGCAGTATTTT

v_gene: TRBV21-1
j_gene: TRBJ2-5
abundance: NA
d_gene: NA
len: 15
CDR3aa: CASSKEGIPKETQYF
CDR3nt: TGTGCCAGCAGCAAAGAAGGCATCCCGAAAGAGACCCAGTACTTC

v_gene: TRBV27
j_gene: TRBJ2-7
abundance: many
d_gene: NA
len: 15
CDR3aa: CASGSWDRLNDEQYF
CDR3nt: TGTGCCAGCGGTTCCTGGGACCGGTTAAATGACGAGCAGTACTTC

v_gene: TRBV6-1
j_gene: TRBJ2-5
abundance: NA
d_gene: NA
len: 14
CDR3aa: CASSEAGFQETQYF
CDR3nt: TGTGCCAGCAGTGAAGCTGGCTTCCAAGAGACCCAGTACTTC

v_gene: TRBV12-3/TRBV12-4
j_gene: TRBJ1-2
abundance: NA
d_gene: NA
len: 11
CDR3aa: CALQEPYGYTF
CDR3nt: TGTGCTCTGCAGGAACCCTATGGCTACACCTTC

v_gene: TRBV10-1
j_gene: TRBJ2-5
abundance: NA
d_gene: TRBD2
len: 15
CDR3aa: CASSRLAGERETQYF
CDR3nt: TGCGCCAGCAGCCGACTAGCGGGAGAGCGGGAGACCCAGTACTTC

v_gene: TRBV20-1
j_gene: TRBJ2-3
abundance: NA
d_gene: TRBD2
len: 15
CDR3aa: CSANSASGGSDTQYF
CDR3nt: TGCAGTGCTAATAGCGCTAGCGGGGGTTCAGATACGCAGTATTTT

v_gene: TRBV12-3/TRBV12-4
j_gene: TRBJ2-1
abundance: few
d_gene: NA
len: 15
CDR3aa: CASSLWGGSYNEQFF
CDR3nt: TGTGCCAGCAGTTTATGGGGCGGCTCCTACAATGAGCAGTTCTTC

v_gene: TRBV6-1
j_gene: TRBJ2-5
abundance: NA
d_gene: NA
len: 15
CDR3aa: CASSEHELRCETQYF
CDR3nt: TGTGCCAGCAGTGAACATGAACTCCGGTGTGAGACCCAGTACTTC

v_gene: TRBV19
j_gene: TRBJ1-1
abundance: few
d_gene: TRBD1
len: 15
CDR3aa: CASSAPGTGGTEAFF
CDR3nt: TGTGCCAGTAGTGCCCCCGGGACAGGAGGCACTGAAGCTTTCTTT

v_gene: TRBV11-2
j_gene: TRBJ2-1
abundance: NA
d_gene: TRBD2
len: 15
CDR3aa: CASRKGLAGANEQFF
CDR3nt: TGTGCCAGCAGAAAGGGACTAGCGGGAGCCAATGAGCAGTTCTTC

v_gene: TRBV29-1
j_gene: TRBJ2-3
abundance: few
d_gene: TRBD1
len: 15
CDR3aa: CSVAGTGASTDTQYF
CDR3nt: TGCAGCGTCGCCGGGACAGGGGCTAGCACAGATACGCAGTATTTT

v_gene: TRBV5-6
j_gene: TRBJ2-7
abundance: NA
d_gene: TRBD1
len: 15
CDR3aa: CASSRGTGGIYEQYF
CDR3nt: TGTGCCAGCAGCCGAGGGACAGGGGGTATCTACGAGCAGTACTTC

v_gene: TRBV12-3/TRBV12-4
j_gene: TRBJ2-1
abundance: NA
d_gene: NA
len: 14
CDR3aa: CASSFVGGPDEQFF
CDR3nt: TGTGCCAGCAGTTTTGTGGGGGGGCCGGATGAGCAGTTCTTC

v_gene: TRBV12-3/TRBV12-4
j_gene: TRBJ2-2
abundance: few
d_gene: NA
len: 16
CDR3aa: CASFPQGLGNTGELFF
CDR3nt: TGTGCCTCATTTCCCCAGGGTCTTGGGAACACCGGGGAGCTGTTTTTT

v_gene: TRBV6-1
j_gene: TRBJ2-3
abundance: NA
d_gene: TRBD2
len: 18
CDR3aa: CASSGDRLAVRSTDTQYF
CDR3nt: TGTGCCAGCAGTGGCGACAGACTAGCGGTTCGGAGCACAGATACGCAGTATTTT

v_gene: TRBV6-5
j_gene: TRBJ2-1
abundance: NA
d_gene: TRBD2
len: 14
CDR3aa: CASNWREDYNEQFF
CDR3nt: TGTGCCAGCAATTGGCGGGAGGACTACAATGAGCAGTTCTTC

v_gene: TRBV10-3
j_gene: TRBJ2-3
abundance: few
d_gene: TRBD1
len: 14
CDR3aa: CAISTQGAADTQYF
CDR3nt: TGTGCCATCAGCACACAGGGGGCCGCGGATACGCAGTATTTT

v_gene: TRBV12-3/TRBV12-4
j_gene: TRBJ1-1
abundance: NA
d_gene: NA
len: 13
CDR3aa: CASSPSLRGRAFF
CDR3nt: TGTGCCAGCAGTCCATCCCTAAGGGGACGGGCTTTCTTT

v_gene: TRBV19
j_gene: TRBJ1-5
abundance: NA
d_gene: NA
len: 12
CDR3aa: CASTQDFQPQHF
CDR3nt: TGTGCCAGTACTCAGGACTTCCAGCCCCAGCATTTT

v_gene: TRBV10-3
j_gene: TRBJ1-1
abundance: NA
d_gene: NA
len: 13
CDR3aa: CAISDYSYTEAFF
CDR3nt: TGTGCCATCAGTGACTACTCTTACACTGAAGCTTTCTTT

v_gene: TRBV4-3
j_gene: TRBJ2-1
abundance: NA
d_gene: NA
len: 16
CDR3aa: CASSPQVASSYNEQFF
CDR3nt: TGCGCCAGCAGCCCACAGGTGGCTAGCTCCTACAATGAGCAGTTCTTC

v_gene: TRBV10-3
j_gene: TRBJ1-5
abundance: NA
d_gene: NA
len: 17
CDR3aa: CAISDGGTGYSNQPQHF
CDR3nt: TGTGCCATCAGTGACGGGGGCACAGGATATAGCAATCAGCCCCAGCATTTT

v_gene: TRBV28
j_gene: TRBJ2-7
abundance: NA
d_gene: NA
len: 12
CDR3aa: CASSPTGSREYF
CDR3nt: TGTGCCAGCAGTCCGACCGGGTCTCGGGAGTACTTC

v_gene: TRBV5-1
j_gene: TRBJ2-4
abundance: many
d_gene: NA
len: 12
CDR3aa: CASSLGKNIQYF
CDR3nt: TGCGCCAGCAGCTTAGGCAAAAACATTCAGTACTTC

v_gene: TRBV5-1
j_gene: TRBJ2-1
abundance: NA
d_gene: NA
len: 13
CDR3aa: CASSLELDNEQFF
CDR3nt: TGCGCCAGCAGCTTGGAACTCGACAATGAGCAGTTCTTC

v_gene: TRBV12-3/TRBV12-4
j_gene: TRBJ2-2
abundance: NA
d_gene: TRBD2
len: 17
CDR3aa: CASSYGLAGVAGGELFF
CDR3nt: TGTGCCAGCAGCTATGGACTAGCGGGAGTGGCCGGCGGGGAGCTGTTTTTT

v_gene: TRBV20-1
j_gene: TRBJ2-7
abundance: NA
d_gene: NA
len: 8
CDR3aa: CSANEQYF
CDR3nt: TGCAGTGCTAACGAGCAGTACTTC

v_gene: TRBV28
j_gene: TRBJ2-7
abundance: NA
d_gene: NA
len: 15
CDR3aa: CASSPPDRDSYEQYF
CDR3nt: TGTGCCAGCAGCCCCCCAGACCGGGACTCTTACGAGCAGTACTTC

v_gene: TRBV7-9
j_gene: TRBJ2-1
abundance: many
d_gene: NA
len: 15
CDR3aa: CASSTTDFSYNEQFF
CDR3nt: TGTGCCAGCAGCACAACGGACTTCTCCTACAATGAGCAGTTCTTC